The 27 T cell receptor beta chains in this list originate from one sample, sequenced in a study of identical twins. TCRdb analysed the 5' RACE reads with MiXCR anew, one entry per CDR3 protein. The sample yields 450,000 to 500,000 distinct CDR3 sequences, more than 13% seen once. This same sample was also part of a study on yellow fever vaccine responses in identical twins.

Sequencing used CD4+ T cells sorted from blood. These receptors originate from a young woman in good health.

This clonotype was found a few times. The CDR3 sequence is CSASSGRSYNEQFF. Here the CDR3 DNA reads TGCAGTGCTAGTAGCGGGCGCTCCTACAATGAGCAGTTCTTC. The J gene is TRBJ2-1, the V gene TRBV20-1; 7 nucleotides line up with TRBD2. Germline lookup yields CDR1 DFQATT and CDR2 SNEGSKA (reference sequence). CDR3 size: 14 residues. With V trimmed by 3 bases and J by 0 bases, 2 bases remained unmatched.

Notes on this clonotype: At one of its ends the junction is not consistent with the germline gene, which may arise from a read error. V usage is TRBV10-3 and J usage is TRBJ2-1, with unresolved D. This CDR3 is built from 13 residues. Per the germline V gene, CDR1 is ENHRY and CDR2 is SYGVKD. The CDR3 loop reads CVISVSGGYEQFF. The CDR3 bases are TGTGTCATCAGTGTCTCTGGTGGCTATGAGCAGTTCTTC.

The chain is built from TRBV12-3 or TRBV12-4 and TRBJ2-2; possible D gene TRBD2, 5 bases. The V end was cut by 2 bases, the J end by 1 base, with 14 bases between. The CDR3 is 17 residues long. The CDR3 here is CASSLRMIEGNTGELFF. The CDR3 region has the DNA TGTGCCAGCAGTTTAAGGATGATTGAGGGGAACACCGGGGAGCTGTTTTTT.

This clonotype was picked up a small number of times. V is TRBV4-1 and J is TRBJ1-5; no definite D call. V was pared by 2 bases and J by 0 bases, with 5 bases between. The V gene's germline CDR1 is MGHRA and CDR2 YSYEKL. CDR3 size: 14 residues. The chain's CDR3 is CASSQLFSNQPQHF. The CDR3 DNA reads TGCGCCAGCAGCCAACTGTTTAGCAATCAGCCCCAGCATTTT.

The chain employs TRBV10-3 and TRBJ2-1; perhaps TRBD2 as D (5 bases). The CDR3 sequence is 14 residues long. Per germline, CDR1 ENHRY and CDR2 SYGVKD. The germline V and J ends were trimmed by 10 bases and 0 bases, with 13 bases remaining between them. For the CDR3, the DNA is TGTGCCACTTGGACTGGAGGCTCCTACAATGAGCAGTTCTTC. It yields the protein CATWTGGSYNEQFF.

This clonotype was detected ten times or more. This chain joins TRBV6-5 and TRBJ2-3, with a possible D match to TRBD2 (6 bases). The CDR3 is 16 amino acids. Germline CDR1 and CDR2: MNHEY and SVGAGI. V was cut by 5 bases and J by 1 base, with 16 bases left in between. The DNA for the CDR3 is TGTGCCAGCAGTAACCCCTGGAGGGTCGGCACAGATACGCAGTATTTT. It encodes CASSNPWRVGTDTQYF.

This clonotype was seen a handful of times. The V call is TRBV5-1, the J call TRBJ2-4; 8 bases are a match to TRBD1. This CDR3 comprises 15 residues. V shed 3 bases and J 7 bases; nucleotides not matched to a gene: 9. The germline gives CDR1 SGHRS, CDR2 YFSETQ. The CDR3 loop reads CASSSKTGASNIQYF. For the CDR3, the DNA is TGCGCCAGCAGCTCTAAGACAGGGGCCTCGAACATTCAGTACTTC.

This clonotype was seen more than once but under ten times. The chain carries TRBV7-2 and TRBJ2-7, with TRBD2 identical over 11 bases. Germline trimming cut 5 bases from V and 2 bases from J; bases unmatched to any gene: 8. The germline CDR1 and CDR2 sequences are SGHTA and FQGNSA. This CDR3 is built from 16 residues. The CDR3 DNA follows: TGTGCCAGCAGCGAGCTAGCGGGAGGCTTCGCCTACGAGCAGTACTTC. This gives the protein CASSELAGGFAYEQYF.

A few counts support this clonotype. This chain connects TRBV28 to TRBJ1-1; no reliable D call. Trimming took off 8 bases at V and 5 bases at J, with 12 bases between the two ends. CDR3 length: 12 amino acids. Per germline, CDR1 MDHEN and CDR2 SYDVKM. DNA of the CDR3: TGTGCCAGCGGGGTTTCTCGGACTGAAGCTTTCTTT. It is translated as CASGVSRTEAFF. Filled out from reference TRBV28 and TRBJ1-1, the complete variable domain reads DVKVTQSSRYLVKRTGEKVFLECVQDMDHENMFWYRQDPGLGLRLIYFSYDVKMKEKGDIPEGYSVSREKKERFSLILESASTNQTSMYLCASGVSRTEAFFGQGTRLTVV.

Only a few counts were recorded for this clonotype. The chain has TRBV12-3 or TRBV12-4 and TRBJ1-2; maybe TRBD1 (6 bases). V was cut by 7 bases and J by 4 bases, with 13 bases left in between. The CDR3 length is 13 residues. The DNA of the CDR3 is TGTGCCAGCAAAGGGCGGGGGCGCTATGGCTACACCTTC. Translating it yields CASKGRGRYGYTF.

This clonotype was counted a few times. The rearrangement joins TRBV29-1 to TRBJ2-1; TRBD2 is a possible D gene (5 bases). V was clipped by 7 bases and J by 8 bases, with 12 bases between them. Germline loops: CDR1 SQVTM, CDR2 ANQGSEA. The length of the CDR3 is 11 residues. DNA of the CDR3: TGCAGCGCCTGTATGGGAGATGAGCAGTTCTTC. Protein sequence: CSACMGDEQFF.

This clonotype was found a few times. The chain carries TRBV10-3 and TRBJ2-3; maybe TRBD2 (7 bases). The CDR3 sequence is 15 residues long. Trimming pared 0 bases from V and 3 bases from J, leaving 10 bases between. Germline CDR1 ENHRY, CDR2 SYGVKD. The CDR3 DNA sequence: TGTGCCATCAGTGAGTCGGGGGGGCCGACAGATACGCAGTATTTT. Encoded protein: CAISESGGPTDTQYF.

The V and J genes are TRBV3-1 and TRBJ2-2; TRBD2 aligns across 8 bases. The CDR3 loop spans 13 amino acids. The trim removed 7 bases at V and 6 bases at J, leaving 4 bases unmatched. Germline V gene data show CDR1 as LGHDT and CDR2 as YNNKEL (reference sequence). The CDR3 coding sequence is TGTGCCAGCAACCGGGGGGGGCCCGGGGAGCTGTTTTTT. Amino acids: CASNRGGPGELFF.

V gene TRBV28 combines with J gene TRBJ2-3, with 8 bases aligning to TRBD1. CDR1 is MDHEN and CDR2 is SYDVKM in the germline V gene. CDR3 size: 15 residues. V lost 6 bases and J lost 5; bases outside the gene matches: 10. The CDR3 protein is CASSSIGQGQDTQYF. For the CDR3, the DNA is TGTGCCAGCAGCAGTATAGGACAGGGACAAGATACGCAGTATTTT.

This clonotype was recorded a few times. CDR3 bases: TGTGCCAGCACCGGGACTAGCGGCTACAATGAGCAGTTCTTC. Protein: CASTGTSGYNEQFF. V is TRBV6-1 and J is TRBJ2-1; 11 bases match TRBD2. This CDR3 region has 14 residues. Germline CDR1 is MNHNS and CDR2 is SASEGT. V gave up 7 bases and J gave up 3 bases; unmatched junction bases: 2.

This clonotype has only a few counts. CDR3 amino acids: CASSTQGGQSALRSYTF. The CDR3 coding sequence is TGTGCCAGCAGCACCCAAGGAGGACAGTCTGCGCTTCGTAGCTACACCTTC. The rearrangement joins TRBV11-1 to TRBJ1-2, with D possibly being TRBD1 (6 bases). Deletions cut 5 bases from V and 9 bases from J, with 28 bases between. CDR1 and CDR2 from the germline V gene are SGHAT and FQDESV (reference sequence). The CDR3 length is 17 residues.

This clonotype has a handful of counts. The chain carries TRBV29-1 and TRBJ2-7; 7 bases align to TRBD2. J was trimmed by 3 bases and V by 6 bases; bases with no gene match: 8. Germline V gives CDR1 SQVTM, CDR2 ANQGSEA. CDR3 length: 13 residues. The CDR3: CSVGEGTLYEQYF. As DNA, the CDR3 is TGCAGCGTGGGGGAGGGGACCCTCTACGAGCAGTACTTC.

This clonotype came up a few times. The J gene is TRBJ2-5, the V gene TRBV7-3, with a tentative D call TRBD1 (6 bases). CDR1 SGHTA and CDR2 FQGTGA come from the germline V gene. V was shortened by 5 bases and J by 5 bases, with 18 bases between the two germline ends. The CDR3 is 15 amino acids. The DNA for the CDR3 is TGTGCCAGCAGCCCGACCGGACAGCACGGGGAGACCCAGTACTTC. Translating gives CASSPTGQHGETQYF.

This rearrangement joins TRBV30 to TRBJ2-1; 15 positions match TRBD2. The CDR3 length is 16 residues. Germline V gene lookup returns CDR1 GTSNPN and CDR2 SVGIG (reference sequence). With 3 bases clipped from V and 7 bases from J, the junction kept 7 bases outside the gene matches. CDR3 bases: TGTGCCTGGAGAGAGGGACTAGCGGGAGGTTGGAATGAGCAGTTCTTC. Its protein is CAWREGLAGGWNEQFF.

This clonotype was found a few times. J is TRBJ2-2 and V is TRBV2; a weak D match, TRBD1 (6 bases). CDR3 length equals 13 residues. V lost 11 bases, J lost 5 bases, and 15 bases lay in between. Germline assignment: CDR1 SNHLY and CDR2 FYNNEI. CDR3 region: CAGSTTGTGELFF. The CDR3 coding sequence is TGTGCCGGATCCACCACAGGGACCGGGGAGCTGTTTTTT.

This clonotype was seen at least ten times. This sequence joins TRBV5-1 and TRBJ2-2, with D possibly matching TRBD2 (6 bases). The germline V gene has CDR1 SGHRS and CDR2 YFSETQ. Trimming left V 0 bases short and J 6 bases short, with 12 bases between. This CDR3 has 15 amino acids. The CDR3 spells CASSLEASVAGELFF. CDR3 DNA: TGCGCCAGCAGCTTGGAGGCTAGCGTCGCCGGGGAGCTGTTTTTT.

The table lists this clonotype with a few counts. This sequence joins TRBV6-5 and TRBJ1-4, with D perhaps matching TRBD1 (5 bases). The germline V gene encodes CDR1 MNHEY and CDR2 SVGAGI. Trimming shortened V by 2 bases and J by 3 bases, and 13 bases separated the two germline ends. CDR3 length: 16 amino acids. CDR3 in amino acids: CASSYRQTESNEKLFF. The CDR3 DNA reads TGTGCCAGCAGTTACCGGCAGACAGAGTCTAATGAAAAACTGTTTTTT.

This clonotype has just a few counts. The V call is TRBV5-5, the J call TRBJ1-1; D unclear. With 1 base removed from V and 3 bases from J, the gap between germline ends came to 19 bases. The CDR3 loop spans 17 amino acids. Germline CDR1 is SGHKS and CDR2 is YYEKEE (reference sequence). CDR3 DNA sequence: TGTGCCAGCAGCTTGCGGATCAACCCCCAAGGTCACACTGAAGCTTTCTTT. Protein sequence: CASSLRINPQGHTEAFF.

In its sample, this clonotype was seen many times. The chain carries TRBV28 and TRBJ2-7, with a possible D match to TRBD1 (7 bases). The CDR3 extends over 13 amino acids. V dropped 6 bases and J dropped 4 bases, with 13 bases sitting between them. The germline V gene encodes CDR1 MDHEN and CDR2 SYDVKM. The CDR3 DNA sequence: TGTGCCAGCAGCCTGACAGGGAGGTACGAGCAGTACTTC. Its protein is CASSLTGRYEQYF.

This clonotype was counted a single time. The rearrangement uses TRBV10-2 and TRBJ2-7, with D possibly being TRBD1 (6 bases). Trimming removed 11 bases at V and 3 bases at J, with 17 bases between. The CDR3 runs to 13 residues. The germline V gene has CDR1 WSHSY and CDR2 SAAADI. The CDR3 coding sequence is TGCGCCGCAGCTAGGGGGACGGACTACGAGCAGTACTTC. Residues: CAAARGTDYEQYF.

This chain links TRBV5-1 with TRBJ2-7; D might be TRBD1 or TRBD2, each matching 5 bases. The CDR3 spans 14 residues. Germline CDR1 and CDR2: SGHRS and YFSETQ. V was cut by 4 bases and J by 3 bases, with 14 bases left in between. In nucleotides, the CDR3 is TGCGCCAGCAGCCCCGGGACGCCAGGCTACGAGCAGTACTTC. Translated, it gives CASSPGTPGYEQYF.

This clonotype was seen ten or more times. The rearrangement joins TRBV12-3 or TRBV12-4 to TRBJ1-2; TRBD1 is a possible D gene (6 bases). The length of the CDR3 is 14 residues. Between the trimmed V and J ends, which lost 3 bases and 7 bases, there was a span of 15 bases. As DNA, the CDR3 is TGTGCCAGCAGTTTTCTCGGGGGGCAGCGTGGCTACACCTTC. It translates to CASSFLGGQRGYTF.